The present TCR beta chain was sequenced within a study of patients and donors after allogeneic stem cell transplantation. In germline, CDR1 is MDHEN, CDR2 SYDVKM. The CDR3 extends over 13 amino acids. V gave up 2 bases and J gave up 4 bases, with 8 bases separating them. TCRdb recomputed calls from the RT-PCR reads with MiXCR, one row per CDR3 protein. The sample consists of some 150,000 distinct CDR3 sequences, over 30% of them appearing once. V usage is TRBV28 and J usage is TRBJ1-2; D is unresolved. The clonotype comes from a human donor who was either an allogeneic HSCT recipient or a stem cell or donor lymphocyte infusion donor (not recorded which). It is not recorded whose cells these are; they may come from a transplant donor. Input material: blood, either unsorted or a sorted T cell fraction (not recorded which). In DNA, the CDR3 is TGTGCCAGCAGTTTAATCCGGGGCTATGGCTACACCTTC. Residues: CASSLIRGYGYTF.